This is a list of T cell receptor beta chains from one sample in a study of OX40 agonist ivuxolimab in advanced cancers. Here immunoSEQ multiplex PCR was the method, and the copy in TCRdb shows in-frame clones only, minus some. Found here are 71,000 or so clones, about 89% of them singletons; the top ten hold 0.76%. The starting material was CD4+ or CD8+ T cells sorted from blood, obtained in a trial of the OX40 agonist ivuxolimab. The receptor source for this set is an adult with an advanced solid tumor such as melanoma, head and neck, liver or kidney cancer. CDR3s include the opening cysteine and the closing phenylalanine or tryptophan. A D gene is named only where the DNA matches it firmly. Some rows have no size entry. The others give once, few or many, or a class for an expanded clone.

v_call: TRBV11-1; j_call: TRBJ2-6; d_call: NA; clone_size: NA; cdr3_aa: CASSLGSGGANVLTF; cdr3_nt: TGTGCCAGCAGCTTAGGATCGGGAGGGGCCAACGTCCTGACTTTC
v_call: TRBV10-2; j_call: TRBJ2-7; d_call: TRBD2; clone_size: NA; cdr3_aa: CASRGEGYEQYF; cdr3_nt: TGCGCCAGCAGGGGGGAGGGCTACGAGCAGTACTTC
v_call: TRBV15; j_call: TRBJ1-1; d_call: TRBD1; clone_size: NA; cdr3_aa: CATSTGQEDPRAFF; cdr3_nt: TGTGCCACCAGCACCGGACAGGAGGATCCCCGAGCTTTCTTT
v_call: TRBV7-2; j_call: TRBJ2-2; d_call: NA; clone_size: NA; cdr3_aa: CASSFNARPNTGELFF; cdr3_nt: TGTGCCAGCAGCTTTAACGCGCGACCGAACACCGGGGAGCTGTTTTTT
v_call: TRBV27; j_call: TRBJ1-5; d_call: TRBD1; clone_size: NA; cdr3_aa: CASSLLGSGTGMKNQPQHF; cdr3_nt: TGTGCCAGCAGTTTACTCGGATCCGGGACAGGGATGAAGAATCAGCCCCAGCATTTT
v_call: TRBV7-3; j_call: TRBJ2-1; d_call: TRBD1; clone_size: NA; cdr3_aa: CASSPGTGRSEQFF; cdr3_nt: TGTGCCAGCAGCCCCGGGACAGGGCGTTCTGAGCAGTTCTTC
v_call: TRBV5-1; j_call: TRBJ2-7; d_call: NA; clone_size: once; cdr3_aa: CASSLGPREQYF; cdr3_nt: TGCGCCAGCAGCTTGGGACCTCGGGAGCAGTACTTC
v_call: TRBV7-2; j_call: TRBJ1-1; d_call: NA; clone_size: NA; cdr3_aa: CASSFVPGEGGTEAFF; cdr3_nt: TGTGCCAGCAGCTTCGTACCCGGGGAGGGTGGGACTGAAGCTTTCTTT
v_call: TRBV12-5; j_call: TRBJ2-1; d_call: TRBD1; clone_size: once; cdr3_aa: CASGTGTGGLNEQFF; cdr3_nt: TGTGCTAGTGGTACCGGGACAGGGGGCTTGAATGAGCAGTTCTTC
v_call: TRBV14; j_call: TRBJ2-2; d_call: TRBD1; clone_size: NA; cdr3_aa: CASSQDRGQLYGELFF; cdr3_nt: TGTGCCAGCAGCCAAGATAGGGGACAGTTGTACGGGGAGCTGTTTTTT
v_call: TRBV19; j_call: TRBJ2-3; d_call: NA; clone_size: NA; cdr3_aa: CASSGRDTYTDTQYF; cdr3_nt: TGTGCCAGTAGTGGCCGGGACACTTACACAGATACGCAGTATTTT
v_call: TRBV5-4; j_call: TRBJ2-3; d_call: NA; clone_size: NA; cdr3_aa: CAIQEGRTDTQYF; cdr3_nt: TGTGCCATCCAAGAGGGGCGGACAGATACGCAGTATTTT
v_call: TRBV5-6; j_call: TRBJ2-3; d_call: NA; clone_size: NA; cdr3_aa: CASSLTRVRTDTQYF; cdr3_nt: TGTGCCAGCAGCTTGACCAGGGTCCGCACAGATACGCAGTATTTT
v_call: TRBV11-2; j_call: TRBJ2-7; d_call: TRBD2; clone_size: NA; cdr3_aa: CASSQDRGRGFHEQYF; cdr3_nt: TGTGCCAGCAGCCAAGATCGCGGGCGGGGGTTCCACGAGCAGTACTTC
v_call: TRBV19; j_call: TRBJ1-1; d_call: TRBD1; clone_size: NA; cdr3_aa: CASSYRGGGTEAFF; cdr3_nt: TGTGCCAGTAGCTACAGGGGAGGGGGCACTGAAGCTTTCTTT
v_call: TRBV7-9; j_call: TRBJ2-5; d_call: NA; clone_size: NA; cdr3_aa: CASSLGGQTQYF; cdr3_nt: TGTGCCAGCAGCTTAGGGGGCCAGACCCAGTACTTC
v_call: TRBV6-1; j_call: TRBJ1-5; d_call: NA; clone_size: NA; cdr3_aa: CASSADSSNQPQHF; cdr3_nt: TGTGCCAGCAGTGCGGACAGTTCCAATCAGCCCCAGCATTTT
v_call: TRBV7-2; j_call: TRBJ2-5; d_call: NA; clone_size: NA; cdr3_aa: CASSPSGVQETQYF; cdr3_nt: TGTGCCAGCAGCCCTTCGGGGGTTCAAGAGACCCAGTACTTC
v_call: TRBV7-2; j_call: TRBJ1-2; d_call: NA; clone_size: once; cdr3_aa: CASSLHGGLGYGYTF; cdr3_nt: TGTGCCAGCAGCCTACATGGGGGGCTAGGCTATGGCTACACCTTC
v_call: TRBV7-2; j_call: TRBJ2-7; d_call: NA; clone_size: once; cdr3_aa: CASSFGQSEQYF; cdr3_nt: TGTGCCAGCAGCTTCGGACAGAGCGAGCAGTACTTC
v_call: TRBV7-2; j_call: TRBJ2-1; d_call: NA; clone_size: NA; cdr3_aa: CASSLGQNNEQFF; cdr3_nt: TGTGCCAGCAGCTTAGGGCAGAACAATGAGCAGTTCTTC
v_call: TRBV15; j_call: TRBJ2-1; d_call: NA; clone_size: NA; cdr3_aa: CATSVRSNEQFF; cdr3_nt: TGTGCCACCAGCGTACGGAGTAATGAGCAGTTCTTC
v_call: TRBV11-1; j_call: TRBJ1-6; d_call: NA; clone_size: NA; cdr3_aa: CASSLDNNSPLHF; cdr3_nt: TGTGCCAGCAGCTTAGATAACAATTCACCCCTCCACTTT
v_call: TRBV15; j_call: TRBJ2-3; d_call: NA; clone_size: NA; cdr3_aa: CATTPTGRTDTQYF; cdr3_nt: TGTGCCACCACCCCGACAGGACGCACAGATACGCAGTATTTT
v_call: TRBV7-8; j_call: TRBJ2-5; d_call: NA; clone_size: NA; cdr3_aa: CASSLDEGQETQYF; cdr3_nt: TGTGCCAGCAGCTTAGACGAGGGCCAAGAGACCCAGTACTTC
v_call: TRBV10-3; j_call: TRBJ1-2; d_call: TRBD1; clone_size: NA; cdr3_aa: CAISESQGANYGYTF; cdr3_nt: TGTGCCATCAGTGAGTCCCAGGGGGCTAACTATGGCTACACCTTC
v_call: TRBV19; j_call: TRBJ2-1; d_call: TRBD1; clone_size: NA; cdr3_aa: CASSLTPPGQGIDEQFF; cdr3_nt: TGTGCCAGTAGTCTTACGCCACCGGGACAGGGGATAGATGAGCAGTTCTTC